This TCR beta chain comes out of a study of shared T cell receptors in the human thymus. The germline V gene encodes CDR1 SGHRS and CDR2 YFSETQ. The CDR3 is made up of 15 amino acids. Trimming removed 7 bases at V and 6 bases at J, with 23 bases between. TCRdb's table, derived via immunoSEQ multiplex PCR, lists solely in-frame clones and lacks some. The sample contains 720,000 or so clones, 70% to 90% of which appear only once. The sample also formed part of further work on human thymus T cells. That publication notes: Resections that were taken during corrective heart surgery supplied the thymus tissue.

This TCR was sampled from a girl under three years old with a congenital heart defect. The material sequenced was thymocytes. The V gene is TRBV5-1, the J gene TRBJ2-7, with a weak D call TRBD2 (6 bases). CDR3 sequence: CASGIGTHPAGEQYF. In DNA form, the CDR3 reads TGCGCCAGCGGGATCGGGACCCACCCAGCGGGCGAGCAGTACTTC.